In this sample, the clone carrying this TCR beta chain turned up a few times. PCR involved 60 Vbeta and 13 Jbeta primers. Assay used: immunoSEQ multiplex PCR; TCRdb lists only in-frame clones, some missing. The data hold 90,000 to 150,000 clones, with 75% observed a single time. The CDR3 loop spans 14 amino acids. V was clipped by 4 bases and J by 5 bases; unmatched bases: 7. CDR1 is MDHEN and CDR2 is SYDVKM in the germline V gene. These data belong to a study of cytomegalovirus exposure and HLA in healthy donors. The TCR was taken from a woman aged 40 to 49 in good health and CMV-seropositive. Sequencing used PBMCs. This chain joins TRBV28 and TRBJ2-5; TRBD1 matches at 7 bases. The CDR3 region is CASSSGTVSETQYF. Here the CDR3 DNA reads TGTGCCAGCAGTTCCGGGACAGTTAGTGAGACCCAGTACTTC.